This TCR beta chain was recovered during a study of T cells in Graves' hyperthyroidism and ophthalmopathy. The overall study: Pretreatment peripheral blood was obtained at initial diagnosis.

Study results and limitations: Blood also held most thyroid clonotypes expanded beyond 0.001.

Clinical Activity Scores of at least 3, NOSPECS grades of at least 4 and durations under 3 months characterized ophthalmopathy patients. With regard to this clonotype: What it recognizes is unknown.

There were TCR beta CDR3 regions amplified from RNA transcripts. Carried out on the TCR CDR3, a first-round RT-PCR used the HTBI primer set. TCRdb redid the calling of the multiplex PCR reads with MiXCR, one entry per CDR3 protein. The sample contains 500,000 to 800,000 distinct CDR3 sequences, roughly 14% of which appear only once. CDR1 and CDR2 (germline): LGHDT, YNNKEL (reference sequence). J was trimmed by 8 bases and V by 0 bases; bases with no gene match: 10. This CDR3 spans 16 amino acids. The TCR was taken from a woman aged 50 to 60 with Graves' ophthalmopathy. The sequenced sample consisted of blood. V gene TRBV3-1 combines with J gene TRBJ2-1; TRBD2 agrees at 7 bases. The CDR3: CASSQDGLVWGDEQFF. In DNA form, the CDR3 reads TGTGCCAGCAGCCAAGATGGACTAGTGTGGGGTGATGAGCAGTTCTTC.